This entry lists 8 T cell receptor beta chains sequenced from one sample in a study of cytomegalovirus exposure and HLA in healthy donors. PCR primers comprised 60 Vbeta and 13 Jbeta primers. The repertoire was sequenced with immunoSEQ multiplex PCR; TCRdb's copy has only in-frame clones and lacks some. Of 100,000 to 150,000 clones detected, roughly 72% appear once; the ten largest clones hold under 5%. The specimen sequenced was PBMCs. Receptors originate from a man aged 35 to 55 in good health and CMV-seropositive.

In nucleotides, the CDR3 is TGCGCCAGCAGCTTGAGGTTGAGGGAGGGGAACACTGAAGCTTTCTTT. It is translated as CASSLRLREGNTEAFF. This chain links TRBV5-1 with TRBJ1-1; no clear D gene. This CDR3 is 16 amino acids long. CDR1 and CDR2 (germline): SGHRS, YFSETQ. Trimming took 1 base from V and 1 from J, leaving 14 bases between them. Full variable domain (outside the CDR3, taken from reference TRBV5-1 and TRBJ1-1): KAGVTQTPRYLIKTRGQQVTLSCSPISGHRSVSWYQQTPGQGLQFLFEYFSETQRNKGNFPGRFSGRQFSNSRSEMNVSTLELGDSALYLCASSLRLREGNTEAFFGQGTRLTVV.

This clone appeared a few times. V is TRBV20-1 and J is TRBJ2-7, with D tentatively TRBD2 (5 bases). In germline, CDR1 is DFQATT, CDR2 SNEGSKA (reference sequence). The CDR3 is made up of 11 amino acids. V gave up 4 bases and J gave up 6 bases, with 10 bases separating them. CDR3 bases: TGCAGTGCTATCGGGAAGGCCGAGCAGTACTTC. It is translated as CSAIGKAEQYF.

Only one count was recorded for this clone. V usage is TRBV5-1 and J usage is TRBJ1-5; the D is unclear. Deletions cut 0 bases from V and 1 base from J, with 5 bases between. Germline V lookup: CDR1 SGHRS, CDR2 YFSETQ. The CDR3 loop spans 14 amino acids. CDR3 amino acids: CASSLGGSNQPQHF. The CDR3 nucleotides read TGCGCCAGCAGCTTGGGAGGCAGCAATCAGCCCCAGCATTTT.

The V and J genes are TRBV7-8 and TRBJ1-6, with 7 bases that match TRBD1. The germline CDR1 and CDR2 sequences are SGHVS and FQNEAQ. The CDR3 is 15 amino acids. Trimming took 6 bases from V and 6 from J; bases not matched to a gene: 8. Written as DNA, the CDR3 is TGTGCCAGCAGTGGAGGGGACAGCGCTAATTCACCCCTCCACTTT. Its translation is CASSGGDSANSPLHF.

A note on this clone: Germline is not matched at one junction end, which may reflect a read error. The rearrangement uses TRBV5-5 and TRBJ1-6, with TRBD1 matching over 7 bases. The V gene's germline CDR1 is SGHKS and CDR2 YYEKEE (reference sequence). This CDR3 comprises 15 residues. The CDR3 nucleotides read TGTGCCAGCAGCTTGGTACAGGGGAGTCGTTCAGCCCTCCACTTT. It translates to CASSLVQGSRSALHF. The full variable domain, rest sourced from reference TRBV5-5 and TRBJ1-6, is DAGVTQSPTHLIKTRGQQVTLRCSPISGHKSVSWYQQVLGQGPQFIFQYYEKEERGRGNFPDRFSARQFPNYSSELNVNALLLGDSALYLCASSLVQGSRSALHFGNGTRLTVT.

The chain uses TRBV2 and TRBJ1-3, with a possible D match to TRBD1 (6 bases). The CDR3 contains 14 residues. Trimming cost V 7 bases and J 9 bases, with 19 bases left between them. Germline CDR1 SNHLY, CDR2 FYNNEI. The CDR3 bases are TGTGCCAGCAATTCCGGGACACAATTTGGCACCATATATTTT. Protein: CASNSGTQFGTIYF.

Here the CDR3 reads CASRAQGAQDQPQHF. The CDR3 bases are TGTGCCAGCAGAGCACAGGGGGCGCAAGATCAGCCCCAGCATTTT. This rearrangement joins TRBV28 to TRBJ1-5; TRBD1 agrees at 9 bases. Trimming removed 6 bases from V and 5 bases from J; junction bases left unmatched: 8. Germline CDR1 MDHEN, CDR2 SYDVKM. CDR3 length: 15 residues.

The genes are TRBV7-9 and TRBJ2-7; 8 bases map to TRBD1. Germline CDR1 SEHNR, CDR2 FQNEAQ (reference sequence). Losses at the gene ends were 5 bases for V and 3 bases for J; bases not matched to a gene: 6. CDR3 length equals 14 residues. The CDR3 is CASSIPGTGYEQYF. CDR3 nucleotide sequence: TGTGCCAGCAGCATTCCCGGGACAGGCTACGAGCAGTACTTC. The whole variable domain, remainder taken from reference TRBV7-9 and TRBJ2-7, is DTGVSQNPRHKITKRGQNVTFRCDPISEHNRLYWYRQTLGQGPEFLTYFQNEAQLEKSRLLSDRFSAERPKGSFSTLEIQRTEQGDSAMYLCASSIPGTGYEQYFGPGTRLTVT.